This TCR beta chain emerged from a study of glioma-infiltrating T cells. This clonotype came up many times. The antigen remains undetermined. Amplification of TCR alpha and beta CDR3 regions from RNA used iRepertoire nested multiplex PCR. One-step reverse transcription and amplification started from approximately 100-400 ng of tissue mRNA or PBMC total RNA. One entry per CDR3 protein, called by TCRdb with MiXCR from the multiplex PCR reads. The sample has 170,000 or so distinct CDR3 sequences, around 45% seen once. Study-level results: Tissue-blood divergence was below expectation in non-neoplastic patients, above in gliomas. Very few CDR3 sequences were shared between tissue and blood.

CDR1 and CDR2 (germline): LNHNV, YYDKDF (reference sequence). Trimming left V 5 bases short and J 7 bases short, with 9 bases between. The CDR3 runs 12 residues. The V and J genes are TRBV15 and TRBJ2-1; D gene unclear. The sample comprised glioma tissue, nonneoplastic brain tissue, or PBMCs (not recorded which). This TCR came from a human donor with low-grade glioma or glioblastoma, undergoing nonglioma brain surgery, or in good health (not recorded which). CDR3 in amino acids: CATSVRANEQFF. The CDR3 nucleotides are TGTGCCACCAGCGTCCGGGCTAATGAGCAGTTCTTC.